Shown below are 19 T cell receptor beta chains from a single sample sequenced in a study of T cell clonality in common variable immunodeficiency. Assay used: immunoSEQ multiplex PCR; TCRdb lists only in-frame clones, some missing. This sample has about 81,000 clones, each found more than once. The source material was peripheral blood mononuclear cells. All receptors derive from a person aged 18-70 years in good health.

This clone appeared many times. Sequencing ends 3 residues short of the CDR3 end; the germline J gene provides the rest. The rearrangement uses TRBV20-1 and TRBJ2-1; 8 bases agree with TRBD2. The germline gives CDR1 DFQATT, CDR2 SNEGSKA (reference sequence). The length of the CDR3 is 16 residues. Trimming removed 2 bases from V and 4 bases from J; junction bases left unmatched: 10. CDR3 residues: CSARPPSGGVYNEQFF. The CDR3 DNA, read in part, is TGCAGTGCTAGACCCCCCAGCGGGGGTGTATACAATGAG.

The sample holds many counts of this clone. Read data end 3 residues before the CDR3 end; the end is taken from the germline J gene. V usage is TRBV20-1 and J usage is TRBJ2-1; perhaps TRBD2 as D (6 bases). Germline-derived CDR1 and CDR2 are DFQATT and SNEGSKA (reference sequence). Deletions cut 3 bases from V and 9 bases from J, with 9 bases between. The CDR3 runs 11 residues. The sequenced CDR3 bases are TGCAGTGCTAGGACTAGAGGTGAG. Protein sequence: CSARTRGE. From start to end, the CDR3 is CSARTRGEQFF.

This clone has ten or more counts. The missing CDR3 end, 3 residues past where the read stops, is filled in from the germline J gene. This chain links TRBV23-1 with TRBJ1-3, with TRBD1 matching over 7 bases. TRBV23-1 is labeled an ORF, and its function is uncertain. This CDR3 spans 21 amino acids. V trimming: 0 bases; J trimming: 0 bases; junction bases outside the gene matches: 17. The CDR3 region is CASSQSIIAGTETLSGNTIYF. The sequenced CDR3 bases are TGCGCCAGCAGTCAATCGATTATAGCCGGGACAGAAACCCTCTCTGGAAACACC.

This clone was recorded at least ten times. The read finishes 3 residues shy of the CDR3 end, and the germline J gene is used to complete it. The chain employs TRBV20-1 and TRBJ1-2; tentative D call: TRBD1 (6 bases). Trimming cost V 6 bases and J 6 bases, with 23 bases left between them. This CDR3 has 15 amino acids. The germline CDR1 and CDR2 sequences are DFQATT and SNEGSKA (reference sequence). CDR3 in amino acids: CSALRGAGWKDGYTF. The sequenced CDR3 bases are TGCAGTGCCCTTCGGGGGGCGGGATGGAAGGATGGC.

This clone appeared many times. The read comes to an end 3 residues before the CDR3 does, leaving the germline J gene to fill in the end. The genes are TRBV7-3 and TRBJ1-6, with D possibly matching TRBD1 (6 bases). CDR3 length equals 14 residues. V was shortened by 4 bases and J by 7 bases, with 11 bases between the two germline ends. The germline V gene has CDR1 SGHTA and CDR2 FQGTGA. The chain's CDR3 is CASSSGVDNSPLHF. CDR3 DNA (partial): TGTGCCAGCAGCTCAGGGGTCGACAATTCACCC.

CDR3 protein: CASSVGGDTEAFF. The part of the CDR3 DNA that was read is TGTGCCAGCAGTGTGGGGGGGGACACTGAA. V and J are TRBV2 and TRBJ1-1; TRBD1 might be the D (5 bases). The CDR3 end lies 3 residues beyond the end of the read and is filled in from the germline J gene. CDR1 and CDR2 (germline): SNHLY, FYNNEI. There are 13 residues in the CDR3. Trimming removed 4 bases from V and 3 bases from J, with 9 bases in between. The entire variable domain, with the rest obtained from reference TRBV2 and TRBJ1-1, is as follows: EPEVTQTPSHQVTQMGQEVILRCVPISNHLYFYWYRQILGQKVEFLVSFYNNEISEKSEIFDDQFSVERPDGSNFTLKIRSTKLEDSAMYFCASSVGGDTEAFFGQGTRLTVV.

This clone was seen many times. The sequence runs out 3 residues before the end of the CDR3; the remainder is reconstructed from the germline J gene. V gene TRBV6-2 or TRBV6-3 combines with J gene TRBJ2-4; 8 positions agree with TRBD2. The germline V gene encodes CDR1 MNHEY and CDR2 SVGEGT. This CDR3 is 13 amino acids long. Partial CDR3 DNA: TGTGCCAGCAGTTACGTCCGGGGGACTAGT. Its protein product is CASSYVRGTS. The complete CDR3 protein is CASSYVRGTSQYF.

This clone was found many times. The sequence runs out 3 residues before the end of the CDR3; the remainder is reconstructed from the germline J gene. This chain joins TRBV12-3 or TRBV12-4 and TRBJ1-6, with D maybe TRBD1 (5 bases). Deletions cut 3 bases from V and 6 bases from J, with 12 bases between. The CDR3 runs 15 residues. The CDR3 DNA, read in part, is TGTGCCAGCAGTTTGGGGCCAGGGATTAATTCACCC. The encoded protein is CASSLGPGINSP. The CDR3 reads in full as CASSLGPGINSPLHF.

This clone showed up many times. With the read ending 3 residues before the CDR3 end, the germline J gene is used to fill in that end. The J gene is TRBJ2-2, the V gene TRBV18; no definite D call. Looked up from germline, CDR1 is KGHSH and CDR2 is LQKENI. V gave up 0 bases and J gave up 0 bases, with 14 bases separating them. The CDR3 has 18 residues. CDR3 bases read: TGTGCCAGCTCACCACCTAACAGTCCTTACGCGAACACCGGGGAG. As protein: CASSPPNSPYANTGE. The full CDR3 sequence reads CASSPPNSPYANTGELFF.

This clone was counted only a few times. The read is 3 residues too short to cover the CDR3 end, so that end is filled in from the germline J gene. The chain carries TRBV19 and TRBJ2-7; 8 positions match TRBD1. This CDR3 contains 15 residues. Germline V gene data show CDR1 as LNHDA and CDR2 as SQIVND (reference sequence). Trimming cost V 6 bases and J 0 bases; bases outside gene matches: 7. CDR3 sequence: CASSPGQGLSYEQYF. The sequenced CDR3 bases are TGTGCCAGTAGCCCCGGACAGGGCCTCTCCTACGAG.

This clone was detected ten times or more. Sequencing ends 3 residues short of the CDR3 end; the germline J gene provides the rest. The chain couples TRBV7-2 to TRBJ1-3, with TRBD1 as a possible D gene (6 bases). Deletions cut 4 bases from V and 4 bases from J, with 11 bases between. The CDR3 runs 14 residues. Germline CDR1 SGHTA, CDR2 FQGNSA. The CDR3 sequence is CASSSQGNGNTIYF. CDR3 DNA, as far as it was read: TGTGCCAGCAGCTCTCAGGGGAACGGAAACACC.

This clone was seen ten or more times. The CDR3 end is not reached by the read, which stops 3 residues before it; the germline J gene fills it in. The chain employs TRBV10-1 and TRBJ2-7; 9 bases match TRBD2. Trimming cost V 6 bases and J 2 bases; bases outside gene matches: 5. The CDR3 is 14 amino acids. CDR1 is WNHNN, CDR2 SYGVQD, per germline (reference sequence). The sequenced CDR3 bases are TGCGCCAGCAGCCCTAGCGGGGCCACCTACGAG. Translated: CASSPSGATYE. The entire CDR3 protein reads CASSPSGATYEQYF.

This clone was seen at least ten times. Read coverage stops 3 residues before the CDR3 terminus; the germline J gene supplies the remainder. The genes are TRBV6-1 and TRBJ1-5, with TRBD1 matching 8 bases. The CDR3 runs 15 residues. J gave up 7 bases and V 3 bases, and 8 bases lay outside the gene matches. Germline V gene data show CDR1 as MNHNS and CDR2 as SASEGT. The part of the CDR3 DNA that was read is TGTGCCAGCAGTGATTCCGACAGGGGCCACCAGCCC. Residues: CASSDSDRGHQP. The entire CDR3 sequence reads CASSDSDRGHQPQHF.

This clone has ten or more counts. CDR3 DNA (partial): TGCGCCAGCAGCTTGGTATTGGCGGGAGCATCCTACGAG. Translating gives CASSLVLAGASYE. The whole CDR3 reads CASSLVLAGASYEQYF. The rearrangement joins TRBV5-1 to TRBJ2-7, with 7 positions matching TRBD2. The missing CDR3 end, 3 residues past where the read stops, is filled in from the germline J gene. V gave up 0 bases and J gave up 1 base; unmatched junction bases: 7. In germline, CDR1 is SGHRS, CDR2 YFSETQ. This CDR3 region has 16 residues.

Ten or more counts support this clone. CDR3 protein: CASGLGTSVGDTQYF. Partial CDR3 DNA: TGTGCTAGTGGTTTGGGGACTAGCGTTGGAGATACG. This chain uses TRBV12-5 with TRBJ2-3, with 9 bases fitting TRBD2. The missing CDR3 end, 3 residues past where the read stops, is filled in from the germline J gene. CDR1 and CDR2 from the germline V gene are LGHNT and FRNRAP. This CDR3 is built from 15 residues. V was pared by 1 base and J by 5 bases, with 4 bases of the junction left unmatched.

Ten or more counts support this clone. The read terminates 3 residues ahead of where the CDR3 ends, so the germline J gene completes it. The chain employs TRBV20-1 and TRBJ2-7, with D perhaps TRBD2 (5 bases). Germline V gene data show CDR1 as DFQATT and CDR2 as SNEGSKA (reference sequence). Trimming stripped 1 base from V and 3 bases from J, with 7 bases between. This CDR3 region has 12 residues. CDR3 sequence: CSARAGDYEQYF. The covered CDR3 bases are TGCAGTGCTAGAGCCGGGGACTACGAG.

This clone was counted ten times or more. One end of the junction does not line up with germline, which may come from a read error. From the germline J gene comes the end of the CDR3, since the read stops 3 residues before it. The rearrangement links TRBV7-7 to TRBJ2-2, with D hard to call. The CDR3 consists of 14 residues. CDR1 and CDR2 (germline): SSHAT, FNYEAQ (reference sequence). The CDR3 spells CASSLDWNTGELFF. The sequenced CDR3 bases are TGTGCTAGCAGCTTAGACTGGAACACCGGGGAG.

Many counts were recorded for this clone. CDR3 loop: CAWMNPEVGELFF. The DNA read from the CDR3 is TGTGCCTGGATGAACCCCGAGGTCGGGGAG. The chain has TRBV30 and TRBJ2-2; D gene ambiguous. With the read ending 3 residues before the CDR3 end, the germline J gene is used to fill in that end. Germline lookup yields CDR1 GTSNPN and CDR2 SVGIG (reference sequence). Trimming pared 4 bases from V and 7 bases from J, leaving 13 bases between. There are 13 residues in the CDR3.

This clone was found many times. With the read ending 3 residues before the CDR3 end, the germline J gene is used to fill in that end. The rearrangement joins TRBV7-2 to TRBJ2-3; no clear D gene. The CDR3 has 11 amino acids. The germline V gene encodes CDR1 SGHTA and CDR2 FQGNSA. V was clipped by 5 bases and J by 3 bases, with 3 bases between them. This chain's CDR3 is CASSLTDTQYF. CDR3 DNA, as far as it was read: TGTGCCAGCAGCCTAACAGATACG.